These T cell receptor beta chains were read from a single sample in a study of blood T cells in healthy people across ages. One entry per CDR3 protein results from TCRdb running MiXCR on the 5' RACE reads. This sample has around 1.5 million distinct CDR3 sequences; 42% occur once, and the top ten carry 7% to 9%. Material for sequencing was blood. The receptors shown here come from a woman in her late teens or twenties in good health. CDR3s include the opening cysteine and the closing phenylalanine or tryptophan. A D gene is named only where the DNA matches it firmly.

j_gene: TRBJ2-3
d_gene: -
v_gene: TRBV11-1
CDR3aa: CASSFFRGSSTDTQYF

j_gene: TRBJ2-3
d_gene: TRBD1
v_gene: TRBV24-1
CDR3aa: CATSDPGTGTDTQYF

j_gene: TRBJ2-1
d_gene: -
v_gene: TRBV2
CDR3aa: CASRRETYNEQFF

j_gene: TRBJ1-1
d_gene: -
v_gene: TRBV5-1
CDR3aa: CASSLVQGEDFF

j_gene: TRBJ1-1
d_gene: -
v_gene: TRBV21-1
CDR3aa: CAIYRKGAKSMNTEAFF

j_gene: TRBJ2-7
d_gene: -
v_gene: TRBV5-1
CDR3aa: CASSPDRSIEQYF

j_gene: TRBJ2-3
d_gene: -
v_gene: TRBV10-3
CDR3aa: CAIRLKSTDTQYF

j_gene: TRBJ1-5
d_gene: -
v_gene: TRBV20-1
CDR3aa: CSAGTSSNQPQHF

j_gene: TRBJ2-1
d_gene: -
v_gene: TRBV7-9
CDR3aa: CASSLFWGDDYNEQFF

j_gene: TRBJ2-5
d_gene: -
v_gene: TRBV7-9
CDR3aa: CASSFVTGGTGETQYF

j_gene: TRBJ2-1
d_gene: TRBD2
v_gene: TRBV10-3
CDR3aa: CAISVGTSNEQFF

j_gene: TRBJ2-5
d_gene: TRBD2
v_gene: TRBV9
CDR3aa: CASSPRLAGRQETQYF

j_gene: TRBJ2-1
d_gene: -
v_gene: TRBV4-1
CDR3aa: CASSQALQGWDEQFF

j_gene: TRBJ2-4
d_gene: -
v_gene: TRBV12-3/TRBV12-4
CDR3aa: CASSLGVQGIQYF

j_gene: TRBJ2-7
d_gene: TRBD1
v_gene: TRBV20-1
CDR3aa: CSVRQGSYEQYF

j_gene: TRBJ2-3
d_gene: TRBD2
v_gene: TRBV20-1
CDR3aa: CSAYSGEGTDTQYF

j_gene: TRBJ2-2
d_gene: TRBD2
v_gene: TRBV7-2
CDR3aa: CASSFLGRTSNTGELFF

j_gene: TRBJ1-2
d_gene: TRBD1
v_gene: TRBV20-1
CDR3aa: CSALPGEGAVYGYTF

j_gene: TRBJ2-3
d_gene: -
v_gene: TRBV3-1
CDR3aa: CASSQDRGSDTDTQYF

j_gene: TRBJ1-5
d_gene: -
v_gene: TRBV10-3
CDR3aa: CAISDHAPGTSNQPQHF

j_gene: TRBJ2-1
d_gene: -
v_gene: TRBV9
CDR3aa: CASSPHGDGSSYNEQFF

j_gene: TRBJ2-5
d_gene: -
v_gene: TRBV1
CDR3aa: CTSSVRLTSLHAKETQYF

j_gene: TRBJ1-2
d_gene: -
v_gene: TRBV14
CDR3aa: CAGSQGTGGSGYTF

j_gene: TRBJ1-5
d_gene: -
v_gene: TRBV27
CDR3aa: CASSLGGTQPQHF

j_gene: TRBJ2-7
d_gene: TRBD1
v_gene: TRBV20-1
CDR3aa: CSARDPLQGARYNEQYF

j_gene: TRBJ1-4
d_gene: TRBD1
v_gene: TRBV2
CDR3aa: CASSATGTAQANEKLFF

j_gene: TRBJ2-1
d_gene: TRBD2
v_gene: TRBV6-2/TRBV6-3
CDR3aa: CASSYLEGGPASSYNEQFF

j_gene: TRBJ1-4
d_gene: TRBD1
v_gene: TRBV12-3/TRBV12-4
CDR3aa: CASNLQGPNEKLFF

j_gene: TRBJ2-2
d_gene: TRBD1
v_gene: TRBV4-1
CDR3aa: CASSQEGGRGPTGELFF

j_gene: TRBJ1-2
d_gene: TRBD1
v_gene: TRBV28
CDR3aa: CASREPGGLSYGYTF

j_gene: TRBJ2-3
d_gene: TRBD1
v_gene: TRBV29-1
CDR3aa: CSVEPGQGWFTDTQYF

j_gene: TRBJ2-3
d_gene: -
v_gene: TRBV4-2
CDR3aa: CASSQAHASFTDTQYF

j_gene: TRBJ2-5
d_gene: -
v_gene: TRBV4-1
CDR3aa: CASSQPDGQETHYF

j_gene: TRBJ2-7
d_gene: -
v_gene: TRBV20-1
CDR3aa: CSANSGESYEQYF

j_gene: TRBJ2-1
d_gene: TRBD1
v_gene: TRBV9
CDR3aa: CASSAGQGRNEQFF

j_gene: TRBJ1-2
d_gene: -
v_gene: TRBV20-1
CDR3aa: CSALGGGENYGYTF

j_gene: TRBJ2-1
d_gene: -
v_gene: TRBV20-1
CDR3aa: CSAPPQGEWVNEQFF

j_gene: TRBJ2-7
d_gene: -
v_gene: TRBV27
CDR3aa: CASSPNPMWTERSYEQYF

j_gene: TRBJ1-2
d_gene: -
v_gene: TRBV12-5
CDR3aa: CASGLILGGFYGYTF

j_gene: -
d_gene: -
v_gene: TRBV18
CDR3aa: CASSPRVAYEQYF

j_gene: -
d_gene: -
v_gene: TRBV5-1
CDR3aa: CASHETGLPSNEQYF

j_gene: TRBJ2-7
d_gene: TRBD1
v_gene: TRBV6-5
CDR3aa: CASTQNRGAYEQYF